This passage covers 13 T cell receptor beta chains from one sample sequenced in a study of post-analysis software for immune sequencing data. No antigens are known for them. Unique-molecular-identifier-tagged TCR beta cDNA libraries were used. TCRdb reanalysed the PCR reads using MiXCR and keeps one entry per CDR3 protein. This repertoire shows around 400,000 distinct CDR3 sequences, 30% to 40% found once; its top ten account for 7.6%. Overall study findings and caveats: Patients had higher frequencies than controls of roughly five TRBV segments, including TRBV5-6, TRBV5-1 and TRBV20-1.

Input material: blood. The receptors shown here come from a girl aged 2-10 years with multiple sclerosis.

This sequence joins TRBV6-6 and TRBJ1-2, with unresolved D. Germline assignment: CDR1 MNHNY and CDR2 SVGAGI (reference sequence). The CDR3 consists of 14 residues. The ends were cut back, 7 bases at V and 3 bases at J, with 15 bases in the middle. CDR3 amino acids: CASTLTGRDYGYTF. The CDR3, as DNA: TGTGCCAGCACCTTAACGGGTCGGGACTATGGCTACACCTTC.

This clonotype was found a few times. This chain uses TRBV20-1 with TRBJ2-5, with 11 bases lining up with TRBD2. V gave up 6 bases and J gave up 1 base; unmatched junction bases: 13. The CDR3 runs to 17 residues. Germline V gene sequence: CDR1 DFQATT, CDR2 SNEGSKA (reference sequence). The CDR3: CSARRGLGTSGQETQYF. The CDR3 DNA is TGCAGTGCGAGACGGGGGTTGGGGACTAGCGGCCAAGAGACCCAGTACTTC.

V gene TRBV10-3 combines with J gene TRBJ2-5, with 7 bases fitting TRBD1. The trim removed 5 bases at V and 4 bases at J, leaving 16 bases unmatched. The CDR3 is 17 amino acids. The V gene's germline CDR1 is ENHRY and CDR2 SYGVKD. The CDR3 loop is CAISPRDSPLRGETQYF. CDR3 bases: TGTGCCATCAGTCCCCGGGACAGCCCACTTAGGGGAGAGACCCAGTACTTC.

The sample holds a few counts of this clonotype. The V and J genes are TRBV7-2 and TRBJ1-2; TRBD1 matches 8 bases. J gave up 8 bases and V 4 bases, and 9 bases lay outside the gene matches. Germline V lookup: CDR1 SGHTA, CDR2 FQGNSA. This CDR3 comprises 14 residues. Here the CDR3 reads CASSSGQGLWGYTF. CDR3 nucleotides: TGTGCCAGCAGCTCTGGACAGGGCCTATGGGGCTACACCTTC. Complete variable domain (other parts from reference TRBV7-2 and TRBJ1-2): GAGVSQSPSNKVTEKGKDVELRCDPISGHTALYWYRQSLGQGLEFLIYFQGNSAPDKSGLPSDRFSAERTGGSVSTLTIQRTQQEDSAVYLCASSSGQGLWGYTFGSGTRLTVV.

V and J are TRBV24-1 and TRBJ2-1; tentatively, D is TRBD1 or TRBD2 (5 bases each). This CDR3 has 13 residues. Germline V lookup: CDR1 KGHDR, CDR2 SFDVKD. V was shortened by 0 bases and J by 6 bases, with 5 bases between the two germline ends. The CDR3 DNA reads TGTGCCACCAGTGATTTGGGGGGCAATGAGCAGTTCTTC. It encodes CATSDLGGNEQFF.

Within the sample, this clonotype is medium-sized. The chain uses TRBV9 and TRBJ2-5; D not certain. Trimming shortened V by 3 bases and J by 5 bases, and 14 bases separated the two germline ends. Per the germline V gene, CDR1 is SGDLS and CDR2 is YYNGEE. The CDR3 runs 14 residues. The CDR3 reads CASSARALEETQYF. The CDR3 DNA reads TGTGCCAGCAGCGCAAGGGCCTTGGAGGAGACCCAGTACTTC.

The genes are TRBV7-9 and TRBJ2-5; 7 bases are shared with TRBD2. V shed 1 base, J shed 7 bases, and the junction held 12 bases outside the gene matches. CDR3 size: 16 residues. CDR1 is SEHNR, CDR2 FQNEAQ, per germline (reference sequence). CDR3 DNA sequence: TGTGCCAGCAGCTTAGGGCCCGGGATGACTAGCCGGACCCAGTACTTC. Protein: CASSLGPGMTSRTQYF.

The J gene is TRBJ2-7, the V gene TRBV12-3 or TRBV12-4; D is unclear. This CDR3 is built from 14 residues. V lost 6 bases and J 3 bases, leaving 15 bases between the germline ends. This chain's CDR3 is CASSPGPAVYEQYF. CDR3 nucleotides: TGTGCCAGCAGCCCGGGTCCAGCCGTCTACGAGCAGTACTTC.

The CDR3 DNA sequence: TGTGCCAGCAGCCCAACCACAGGGGACAATGAGCAGTACTTC. Amino acid sequence: CASSPTTGDNEQYF. V is TRBV7-9 and J is TRBJ2-5, with 7 bases fitting TRBD1. With V trimmed by 5 bases and J by 11 bases, 14 bases remained unmatched. CDR1 SEHNR and CDR2 FQNEAQ come from the germline V gene (reference sequence). The CDR3 loop spans 14 amino acids.

Ten or more counts support this clonotype. The J gene is TRBJ2-6, the V gene TRBV27, with TRBD1 identical over 7 bases. The trim removed 5 bases at V and 0 bases at J, leaving 7 bases unmatched. Per germline, CDR1 MNHEY and CDR2 SMNVEV (reference sequence). The CDR3 runs to 17 residues. The CDR3 DNA is TGTGCCAGCAGTGCCTGGGACAGCCCCTCTGGGGCCAACGTCCTGACTTTC. It translates to CASSAWDSPSGANVLTF.

This clonotype was counted between two and nine times. The chain joins TRBV24-1 to TRBJ1-2; D uncertain. Germline values: CDR1 KGHDR, CDR2 SFDVKD. The CDR3 extends over 14 amino acids. The ends were cut back, 0 bases at V and 4 bases at J, with 8 bases in the middle. The CDR3 spells CATSDLSIGYGYTF. In DNA form, the CDR3 reads TGTGCCACCAGTGATTTGTCTATCGGCTATGGCTACACCTTC.

The chain carries TRBV7-9 and TRBJ2-1; TRBD2 matches at 15 bases. The CDR3 has 18 residues. CDR1 and CDR2 (germline): SEHNR, FQNEAQ (reference sequence). V lost 5 bases to trimming and J lost 1 base; unmatched junction nucleotides: 6. CDR3 bases: TGTGCCAGCAGCCCGGGACTAGCGGGAGGATCTTCCTACAATGAGCAGTTCTTC. Amino acid sequence: CASSPGLAGGSSYNEQFF.

The V gene is TRBV6-2 or TRBV6-3, the J gene TRBJ2-1; 14 bases fit TRBD2. The CDR3 length is 16 residues. The germline V gene encodes CDR1 MNHEY and CDR2 SVGEGT. Losses at the gene ends were 10 bases for V and 4 bases for J; bases not matched to a gene: 9. The CDR3, as DNA: TGTGCCAACCGGACTAGCGGGAGGCGGTCTTACAATGAGCAGTTCTTC. Translating it yields CANRTSGRRSYNEQFF.